This record covers a single T cell receptor beta chain. The V gene end was trimmed by 2 bases and the J gene end by 8 bases; junction bases not matched to a gene: 3. Germline V gene lookup returns CDR1 LGHDT and CDR2 YNNKEL (reference sequence). The CDR3 is 16 amino acids. How the authors handled the data: By means of reference gene primer amplification, nucleated cell counts were estimated. Libraries were prepared by immunoSEQ multiplex PCR; TCRdb keeps only in-frame clonotypes and omits some of them. For V, J and clone size, that table is used; D and trimming come from the DNA. There are roughly 340,000 clones in the sample; more than 70% occur only once, and 1.5% to 2.5% lies in the top ten. The data belong to a study of blood T cell repertoires in COVID-19. Researchers sorted participants into cohorts using their self-reported clinical history.

The TCR comes from a man aged 40-49 years in a cohort exposed to, infected with or recovered from COVID-19 (not recorded which). Sample: PBMCs or T cells enriched from blood (not recorded which). This chain connects TRBV3-1 (or the pseudogene TRBV3-2) to TRBJ2-1; TRBD2 matches 16 bases. CDR3 in amino acids: CASSQTGTSGRDEQFF. The CDR3 DNA is TGTGCCAGCAGCCAAACCGGGACTAGCGGGAGGGATGAGCAGTTCTTC.